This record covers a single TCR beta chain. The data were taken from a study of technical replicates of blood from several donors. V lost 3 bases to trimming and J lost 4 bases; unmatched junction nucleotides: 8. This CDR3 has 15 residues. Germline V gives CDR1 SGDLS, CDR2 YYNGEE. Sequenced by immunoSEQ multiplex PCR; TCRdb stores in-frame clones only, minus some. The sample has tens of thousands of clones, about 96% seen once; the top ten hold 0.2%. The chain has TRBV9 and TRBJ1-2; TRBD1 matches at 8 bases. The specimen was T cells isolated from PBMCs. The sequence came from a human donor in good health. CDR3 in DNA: TGTGCCAGCAGCGGCACCCGGGACAGGCGCTATGGCTACACCTTC. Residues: CASSGTRDRRYGYTF.